Below, 26 T cell receptor beta chains from the same sample are listed, as sequenced in a study of OX40 agonist ivuxolimab in advanced cancers. Sequencing used immunoSEQ multiplex PCR; TCRdb keeps in-frame clones, though not all of them. In the table there are approximately 45,000 clones, roughly 82% of which are singletons. The source was CD4+ or CD8+ T cells sorted from blood, collected in a trial of the OX40 agonist ivuxolimab. Receptors were obtained from an adult with an advanced solid tumor such as melanoma, head and neck, liver or kidney cancer.

The chain combines TRBV9 with TRBJ2-7; 8 nucleotides agree with TRBD2. This CDR3 contains 15 residues. Germline V gives CDR1 SGDLS, CDR2 YYNGEE. After removal of 0 bases from V and 6 bases from J, the junction contained 8 bases not matched to a gene. CDR3 DNA: TGTGCCAGCAGCGTAGAAATGAGCGGGAGAGGCGAGCAGTACTTC. Residues: CASSVEMSGRGEQYF.

This clone was observed a handful of times. This chain connects TRBV7-9 to TRBJ1-1; a weak D match, TRBD1 (6 bases). This CDR3 comprises 15 residues. V was shortened by 3 bases and J by 1 base, with 12 bases between the two germline ends. Germline V gene sequence: CDR1 SEHNR, CDR2 FQNEAQ (reference sequence). Here the CDR3 DNA reads TGTGCCAGCAGCTTTCCACAGGGCCGGAACACTGAAGCTTTCTTT. This gives the protein CASSFPQGRNTEAFF.

The chain joins TRBV18 to TRBJ2-2; tentatively, D is TRBD1 (5 bases). The CDR3 consists of 15 residues. Per the germline V gene, CDR1 is KGHSH and CDR2 is LQKENI. The V and J ends lost 4 bases and 3 bases respectively, with 12 bases between them. The CDR3 region has the DNA TGTGCCAGCTCACTCCTAGGGGCAGACACCGGGGAGCTGTTTTTT. Translation: CASSLLGADTGELFF.

J is TRBJ2-1 and V is TRBV10-3, with 11 bases that match TRBD2. The CDR3 totals 17 residues. The ends lost 0 bases at V and 6 bases at J; junction bases unmatched: 7. CDR1 ENHRY and CDR2 SYGVKD come from the germline V gene. The CDR3 here is CAISESGTSGGFNEQFF. CDR3 DNA sequence: TGTGCCATCAGTGAGTCGGGCACTAGCGGGGGTTTCAATGAGCAGTTCTTC.

This chain connects TRBV2 to TRBJ2-1; D possibly corresponds to TRBD2 (5 bases). From germline, CDR1 is SNHLY and CDR2 FYNNEI. The CDR3 contains 15 residues. V lost 6 bases and J lost 2, with 14 bases in between. This CDR3 is CASRPGGLTYNEQFF. For the CDR3, the DNA is TGTGCCAGCAGGCCGGGCGGGCTGACCTACAATGAGCAGTTCTTC.

The chain combines TRBV18 with TRBJ2-3; D may match TRBD1 or TRBD2 (5 bases each). V was cut by 3 bases and J by 5 bases, with 6 bases left in between. The CDR3 is 12 amino acids. Germline CDR1 and CDR2: KGHSH and LQKENI. CDR3 bases: TGTGCCAGCTCACCGGGGGTAGATACGCAGTATTTT. Its protein is CASSPGVDTQYF. The whole variable domain, remainder taken from reference TRBV18 and TRBJ2-3, is NAGVMQNPRHLVRRRGQEARLRCSPMKGHSHVYWYRQLPEEGLKFMVYLQKENIIDESGMPKERFSAEFPKEGPSILRIQQVVRGDSAAYFCASSPGVDTQYFGPGTRLTVL.

The V and J genes are TRBV29-1 and TRBJ1-2, with 9 bases lining up with TRBD1. This CDR3 contains 12 residues. The V segment lost 7 bases and the J segment 9 bases; nucleotides outside the gene matches: 9. Looked up from germline, CDR1 is SQVTM and CDR2 is ANQGSEA. CDR3 sequence (DNA): TGCAGCGCAGGGGGACAGGGTACGAGCTACACCTTC. It is translated as CSAGGQGTSYTF.

The chain is built from TRBV9 and TRBJ2-3; D may be TRBD1 or TRBD2 (6 bases each). CDR1 SGDLS and CDR2 YYNGEE come from the germline V gene. The V gene lost 0 bases and the J gene lost 2 bases, with 16 bases spanning the gap. The CDR3 extends over 17 amino acids. This CDR3 is CASSVGTGGRNTDTQYF. CDR3 DNA: TGTGCCAGCAGCGTAGGGACTGGGGGGCGAAACACAGATACGCAGTATTTT.

The J gene is TRBJ2-3, the V gene TRBV27; 12 nucleotides line up with TRBD2. The CDR3 is 18 residues long. Germline V lookup: CDR1 MNHEY, CDR2 SMNVEV (reference sequence). V dropped 6 bases and J dropped 2; count of bases not matched to a gene: 12. CDR3 sequence: CASRFTSGGFVNTDTQYF. Written as DNA, the CDR3 is TGTGCCAGCAGATTCACTAGCGGGGGGTTCGTCAACACAGATACGCAGTATTTT.

The V gene is TRBV28, the J gene TRBJ2-1; 16 bases are shared with TRBD2. J lost 2 bases, V lost 6 bases, and 10 bases had no gene match. Germline CDR1 reads MDHEN; CDR2 reads SYDVKM. The CDR3 has 19 amino acids. CDR3 nucleotides: TGTGCCAGCAGGTCTCCGGGACTAGCGGGAGGGCCCACCTACAATGAGCAGTTCTTC. This encodes CASRSPGLAGGPTYNEQFF. Full variable domain (remainder filled in from reference TRBV28 and TRBJ2-1): DVKVTQSSRYLVKRTGEKVFLECVQDMDHENMFWYRQDPGLGLRLIYFSYDVKMKEKGDIPEGYSVSREKKERFSLILESASTNQTSMYLCASRSPGLAGGPTYNEQFFGPGTRLTVL.

The chain combines TRBV9 with TRBJ2-2, with a tentative D call TRBD1 (6 bases). V lost 2 bases, J lost 2 bases, and 7 bases lay in between. Germline V gene lookup returns CDR1 SGDLS and CDR2 YYNGEE. This CDR3 spans 14 amino acids. The DNA of the CDR3 is TGTGCCAGCAGCGTGACAGGAAACACCGGGGAGCTGTTTTTT. Residues: CASSVTGNTGELFF.

The V call is TRBV5-1, the J call TRBJ2-2; TRBD1 might be the D (6 bases). The CDR3 length is 15 residues. CDR1 is SGHRS and CDR2 is YFSETQ in the germline V gene. Deletions cut 1 base from V and 0 bases from J, with 7 bases between. CDR3 sequence: CASSLKGANTGELFF. The CDR3 DNA sequence: TGCGCCAGCAGCTTGAAGGGGGCGAACACCGGGGAGCTGTTTTTT. Complete variable domain (other parts from reference TRBV5-1 and TRBJ2-2): KAGVTQTPRYLIKTRGQQVTLSCSPISGHRSVSWYQQTPGQGLQFLFEYFSETQRNKGNFPGRFSGRQFSNSRSEMNVSTLELGDSALYLCASSLKGANTGELFFGEGSRLTVL.

V and J are TRBV2 and TRBJ2-1; either TRBD1 or TRBD2 may supply D (5 bases each). The V end lost 4 bases, the J end lost 0 bases, and 16 bases lay between the germline ends. CDR1 and CDR2 from the germline V gene are SNHLY and FYNNEI. The CDR3 loop spans 17 amino acids. CDR3 sequence reads: CASSGGRGDPSYNEQFF. Here the CDR3 DNA reads TGTGCCAGCAGTGGGGGACGGGGAGACCCCTCCTACAATGAGCAGTTCTTC.

This rearrangement joins TRBV5-5 to TRBJ2-7; D assignment may be TRBD1 or TRBD2 (5 bases each). V dropped 4 bases and J dropped 3 bases, with 14 bases sitting between them. The V gene's germline CDR1 is SGHKS and CDR2 YYEKEE (reference sequence). This CDR3 is built from 14 residues. The CDR3, as DNA: TGTGCCAGCAGCCCCAGACGGGACCTCTACGAGCAGTACTTC. Protein: CASSPRRDLYEQYF. The full variable domain, completed using reference TRBV5-5 and TRBJ2-7, is DAGVTQSPTHLIKTRGQQVTLRCSPISGHKSVSWYQQVLGQGPQFIFQYYEKEERGRGNFPDRFSARQFPNYSSELNVNALLLGDSALYLCASSPRRDLYEQYFGPGTRLTVT.

This clone has only a few counts. J is TRBJ1-1 and V is TRBV19; TRBD1 matches at 7 bases. CDR1 LNHDA and CDR2 SQIVND come from the germline V gene (reference sequence). V lost 6 bases and J lost 2; bases outside the gene matches: 3. CDR3 size: 13 residues. In DNA form, the CDR3 reads TGTGCCAGTAGACGACAGGGCAACACTGAAGCTTTCTTT. Translation: CASRRQGNTEAFF.

The genes are TRBV18 and TRBJ2-6; no clear D. Germline V gene sequence: CDR1 KGHSH, CDR2 LQKENI. There are 16 residues in the CDR3. Between the trimmed V and J ends, which lost 5 bases and 1 base, there was a span of 12 bases. The CDR3 DNA follows: TGTGCCAGCTCAAGGCAGGAGATATCTGGGGCCAACGTCCTGACTTTC. Protein product: CASSRQEISGANVLTF.

The J gene is TRBJ1-1, the V gene TRBV29-1; no definite D call. This CDR3 spans 10 amino acids. V lost 4 bases, J lost 6 bases, and 6 bases lay in between. The germline V gene has CDR1 SQVTM and CDR2 ANQGSEA. The CDR3 DNA sequence: TGCAGCGTTGGTGAGGCTGAAGCTTTCTTT. The encoded protein is CSVGEAEAFF.

DNA for the CDR3: TGTGCCAGCTCACTACATCCCCTAAGCTCTGGGGCCAACGTCCTGACTTTC. Translated, it gives CASSLHPLSSGANVLTF. The gene calls are TRBV18 and TRBJ2-6; D gene unclear. The germline V gene encodes CDR1 KGHSH and CDR2 LQKENI. CDR3 size: 17 residues. Trimming shortened V by 4 bases and J by 0 bases, and 13 bases separated the two germline ends.

The gene calls are TRBV9 and TRBJ2-7; 7 nucleotides align to TRBD1. This CDR3 contains 16 residues. Germline V CDR1 and CDR2: SGDLS, YYNGEE. J was trimmed by 2 bases and V by 3 bases; bases with no gene match: 11. This CDR3 reads CASSEGASYPPYEQYF. Here the CDR3 DNA reads TGTGCCAGCAGCGAGGGGGCTAGCTACCCACCCTACGAGCAGTACTTC.

This clone is a singleton in its sample. The V call is TRBV18, the J call TRBJ2-7; 11 positions match TRBD1. The CDR3 extends over 15 amino acids. Per germline, CDR1 KGHSH and CDR2 LQKENI. Trimming took 3 bases from V and 4 from J; bases not matched to a gene: 5. CDR3 DNA sequence: TGTGCCAGCTCACCCGGGACAGGGGGTTGGTACGAGCAGTACTTC. As protein: CASSPGTGGWYEQYF.

V usage is TRBV9 and J usage is TRBJ2-3; D remains ambiguous. V was trimmed by 0 bases and J by 1 base, leaving 12 bases between them. Germline V gives CDR1 SGDLS, CDR2 YYNGEE. The length of the CDR3 is 16 residues. CDR3 sequence reads: CASSVGSDGRTDTQYF. Written as DNA, the CDR3 is TGTGCCAGCAGCGTAGGGAGTGACGGCCGCACAGATACGCAGTATTTT. The full variable domain, in which reference TRBV9 and TRBJ2-3 provide the parts outside the CDR3, is DSGVTQTPKHLITATGQRVTLRCSPRSGDLSVYWYQQSLDQGLQFLIQYYNGEERAKGNILERFSAQQFPDLHSELNLSSLELGDSALYFCASSVGSDGRTDTQYFGPGTRLTVL.

The chain joins TRBV2 to TRBJ1-6, with 8 bases identical to TRBD1. Looked up from germline, CDR1 is SNHLY and CDR2 is FYNNEI. The CDR3 length is 14 residues. The V segment lost 4 bases and the J segment 9 bases; nucleotides outside the gene matches: 5. The CDR3 sequence is CASSGQGQGSPLHF. The DNA for the CDR3 is TGTGCCAGCAGTGGACAGGGGCAGGGTTCACCCCTCCACTTT.

V gene TRBV28 combines with J gene TRBJ2-4; D unresolved. Germline CDR1 is MDHEN and CDR2 is SYDVKM. The CDR3 consists of 12 residues. The ends were cut back, 3 bases at V and 2 bases at J, with 2 bases in the middle. As DNA, the CDR3 is TGTGCCAGCAGTTTTACCAAAAACATTCAGTACTTC. Translation: CASSFTKNIQYF.

The CDR3 coding sequence is TGTGCCAGCAGTTTTTTAAGGAACTCTAGGGTCTATGGCTACACCTTC. Its translation: CASSFLRNSRVYGYTF. V is TRBV28 and J is TRBJ1-2; D remains ambiguous. The CDR3 consists of 16 residues. CDR1 is MDHEN, CDR2 SYDVKM, per germline. V was shortened by 3 bases and J by 4 bases, with 18 bases between the two germline ends.

This clone was recorded only once. The V call is TRBV9, the J call TRBJ2-7; no reliable D call. In germline, CDR1 is SGDLS, CDR2 YYNGEE. V gave up 0 bases and J gave up 3 bases, with 19 bases separating them. The CDR3 loop spans 17 amino acids. CDR3 DNA: TGTGCCAGCAGCGTAGCTATACCCCAGCGCGGTGTCTACGAGCAGTACTTC. It codes for CASSVAIPQRGVYEQYF.

J is TRBJ2-2 and V is TRBV7-9; D is undetermined. The CDR3 is made up of 15 amino acids. V dropped 0 bases and J dropped 5 bases, with 10 bases sitting between them. In germline, CDR1 is SEHNR, CDR2 FQNEAQ (reference sequence). CDR3 coding DNA: TGTGCCAGCAGCTTAGCGCAAATCGCAACCGGGGAGCTGTTTTTT. As protein: CASSLAQIATGELFF.